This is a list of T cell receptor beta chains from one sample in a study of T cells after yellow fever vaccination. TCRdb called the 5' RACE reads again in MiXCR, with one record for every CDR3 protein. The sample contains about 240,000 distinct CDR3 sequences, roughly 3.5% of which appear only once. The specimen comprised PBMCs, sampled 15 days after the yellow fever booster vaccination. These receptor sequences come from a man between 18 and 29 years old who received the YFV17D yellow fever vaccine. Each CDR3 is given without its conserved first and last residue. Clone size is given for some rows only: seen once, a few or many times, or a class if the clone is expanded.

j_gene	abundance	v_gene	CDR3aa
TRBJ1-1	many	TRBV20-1	SARIPGGNTEAF
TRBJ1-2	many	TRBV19	ASTWGQGYGYT
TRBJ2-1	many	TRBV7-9	ARSDRSEQF
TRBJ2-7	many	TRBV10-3	AISPAGGASYEQY
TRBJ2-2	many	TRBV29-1	SSPPGAGWSGELF
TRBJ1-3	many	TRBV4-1	ASSQSLGREKGNTIY
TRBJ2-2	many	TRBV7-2	ASRMNTGELF
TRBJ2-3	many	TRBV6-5	ASSYSRVGPRTDTQY
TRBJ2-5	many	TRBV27	ASSGGKWVQETQY
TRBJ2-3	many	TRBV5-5	ASSPARTSGGTDTQY
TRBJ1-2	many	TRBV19	ASSIEARYGYT
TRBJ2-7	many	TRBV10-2	ASRTTTGGGEQY
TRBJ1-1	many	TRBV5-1	ASSTRTNTEAF
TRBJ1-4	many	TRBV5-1	ASSRQTGVANEKLF
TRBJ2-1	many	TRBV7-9	ASSPPSGWNEQF
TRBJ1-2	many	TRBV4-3	ASSQETAYGYT
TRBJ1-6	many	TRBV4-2	ASSQGRDTISPLH
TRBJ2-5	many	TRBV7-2	ASSSFQETQY
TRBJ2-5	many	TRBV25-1	ASGGAEQETQY
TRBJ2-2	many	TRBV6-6	ASSLEDRTSNTGELF
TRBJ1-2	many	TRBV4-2	ASSQDTGGFYGYT
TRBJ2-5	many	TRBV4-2	ASSEIAGGQETQY
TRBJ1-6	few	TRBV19	ASTWDGHSPLH
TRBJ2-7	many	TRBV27	ASSLSSQGAYEQY
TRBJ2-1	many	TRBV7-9	AGGGNEQF
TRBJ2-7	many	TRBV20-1	SARESGPYEQY
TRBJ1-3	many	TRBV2	ASGSLSGNTIY
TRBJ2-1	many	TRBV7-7	ASSSSSGGNEQF
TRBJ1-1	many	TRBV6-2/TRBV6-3	ASSYLGGQSEAF
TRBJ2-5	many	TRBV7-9	ASRITQGGETQY
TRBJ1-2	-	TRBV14	ASSPRRGGLYT
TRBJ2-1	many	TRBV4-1	ASSAGRGEQF
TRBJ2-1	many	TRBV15	ATSRDLLDRGVHEQF
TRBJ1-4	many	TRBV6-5	ASGVSATNEKLF
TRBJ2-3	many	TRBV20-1	SAPYLSTDTQY
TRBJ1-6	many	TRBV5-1	ASSPGQPNSPLH
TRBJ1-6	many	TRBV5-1	ASSLSPVGQGTSPLH
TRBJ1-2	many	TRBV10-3	AISESARRGSNGYT
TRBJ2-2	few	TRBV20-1	SAIDRGRITGELF
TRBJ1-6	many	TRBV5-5	ASSLGGGNSPLH
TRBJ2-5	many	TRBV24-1	ATNGGGASETQY
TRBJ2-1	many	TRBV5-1	ASSSDQGASVYNEQF
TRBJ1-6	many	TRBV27	ASSFTPPGTPLH
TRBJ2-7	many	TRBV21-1	ASSQRTTGASSYEQY
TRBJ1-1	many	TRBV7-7	ASSSAPQNTEAF
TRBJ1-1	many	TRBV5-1	ASSRQGGNTEAF
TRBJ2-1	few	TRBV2	ASKPMGARGYNEQF
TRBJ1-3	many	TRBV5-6	ASSLPASGNTIY
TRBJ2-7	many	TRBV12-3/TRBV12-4	ASRPAGFSYEQY
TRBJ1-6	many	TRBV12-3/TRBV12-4	ASSFGGSPLH
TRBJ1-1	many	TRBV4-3	ASKGWGQENTEAF
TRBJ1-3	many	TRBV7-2	ASSFGRGSGNTIY
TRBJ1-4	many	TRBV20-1	SARDWRSLKKLF
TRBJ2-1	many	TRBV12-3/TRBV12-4	ASSPVGGSPSYNEQF
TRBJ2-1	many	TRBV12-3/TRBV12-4	ASSLNPGGALGEQF
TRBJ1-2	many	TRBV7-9	ASSLRRTEDYGYT
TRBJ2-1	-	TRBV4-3	ASSLGDSGGTQF
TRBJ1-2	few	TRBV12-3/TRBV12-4	ASTPGGQRSNYGYT
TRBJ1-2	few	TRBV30	AWSTRRGDYGYT
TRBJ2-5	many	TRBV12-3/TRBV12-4	ASILTGGLEETQY